One and the same sample provided the 19 T cell receptor beta chains below, sequenced in a study of response to subunit inactivated influenza vaccine (dated by TCRdb to about 2018). The method was RT-PCR. The listed sequencing device is Illumina HiSeq 2500. TCRdb took the public reads, trimmed them with fastp at Q25, ran MiXCR for clone calling and kept in-frame beta chains. CDR3 protein sequences are deduplicated, and each keeps its most common genes and DNA. The sample table shows roughly 700,000 distinct CDR3 sequences, and more than 15% are seen once. The ten largest account for roughly 10% of the sample. Sequenced material: PBMCs from blood, taken less than 13 days after vaccination. The receptors shown here come from a man between 50 and 59 years old who received an inactivated influenza vaccine. Donor details come from another sample of the same person, matched by shared clones.

About this clonotype itself: The junction differs from germline at one of its ends, possibly a read error. CDR3 region: CASSPRAGQGNTEALF. CDR3 DNA sequence: TGTGCCAGCAGCCCACGCGCAGGACAGGGGAACACTGAAGCTTTGTTT. The V and J genes are TRBV5-5 and TRBJ1-1; 9 positions agree with TRBD1. The CDR3 runs 16 residues. The germline V gene encodes CDR1 SGHKS and CDR2 YYEKEE (reference sequence). The whole variable domain, remainder taken from reference TRBV5-5 and TRBJ1-1, is DAGVTQSPTHLIKTRGQQVTLRCSPISGHKSVSWYQQVLGQGPQFIFQYYEKEERGRGNFPDRFSARQFPNYSSELNVNALLLGDSALYLCASSPRAGQGNTEALFGQGTRLTVV.

A remark on this clonotype: This may be a read error: a much more frequent sequence differs by one nucleotide. This chain uses TRBV27 with TRBJ1-1, with TRBD1 matching 7 bases. The V segment lost 1 base and the J segment 1 base; nucleotides outside the gene matches: 0. This CDR3 is built from 14 residues. Germline CDR1 MNHEY, CDR2 SMNVEV (reference sequence). DNA for the CDR3: TGTGCCAGCAGTTTATACAGGGGGAACACTGAAGCTTTCTTT. It specifies CASSLYRGNTEAFF.

This clonotype was seen only a few times. The chain couples TRBV7-9 to TRBJ2-3; D may be TRBD2 (6 bases). CDR3 length equals 15 residues. Trimming took 7 bases from V and 0 from J, leaving 14 bases between them. The germline V gene has CDR1 SEHNR and CDR2 FQNEAQ (reference sequence). This chain's CDR3 is CASTSGATSTDTQYF. The CDR3 DNA sequence: TGTGCCAGCACCTCGGGAGCGACTAGCACAGATACGCAGTATTTT.

The chain links TRBV6-5 to TRBJ2-7; D uncertain. CDR1 and CDR2 from the germline V gene are MNHEY and SVGAGI. CDR3 length equals 13 residues. V gave up 2 bases and J gave up 2 bases, with 7 bases separating them. The DNA of the CDR3 is TGTGCCAGCAGTTACGACTTGACCTACGAGCAGTACTTC. Encoded protein: CASSYDLTYEQYF.

This clonotype was picked up a small number of times. J is TRBJ2-3 and V is TRBV20-1, with 10 bases fitting TRBD2. CDR3 size: 15 residues. The germline V gene has CDR1 DFQATT and CDR2 SNEGSKA (reference sequence). Trimming at V came to 5 bases and at J to 1 base, leaving 6 bases not matched to a gene. The CDR3 DNA is TGCAGTGCTGATCACGGGACTAGCGGCACAGATACGCAGTATTTT. Amino acids: CSADHGTSGTDTQYF.

The rearrangement links TRBV5-1 to TRBJ2-3, with 10 bases identical to TRBD2. Germline CDR1 reads SGHRS; CDR2 reads YFSETQ. V lost 5 bases and J lost 4; bases outside the gene matches: 13. The CDR3 has 17 amino acids. The CDR3 sequence: CASSLGGTSVGPDTQYF. For the CDR3, the DNA is TGCGCCAGCAGTCTCGGCGGGACTAGCGTGGGCCCAGATACGCAGTATTTT.

This clonotype was counted a few times. CDR3 protein: CASSLIAGGLGNEQFF. The CDR3 nucleotides read TGCGCCAGCAGCTTGATAGCGGGGGGCCTCGGCAATGAGCAGTTCTTC. The chain couples TRBV5-1 to TRBJ2-1; TRBD2 matches 10 bases. The CDR3 runs to 16 residues. Germline CDR1 is SGHRS and CDR2 is YFSETQ. V lost 1 base and J lost 6; bases outside the gene matches: 7.

This clonotype was seen many times. This chain joins TRBV19 and TRBJ1-1, with D possibly being TRBD1 (6 bases). This CDR3 is 14 amino acids long. Deletions cut 6 bases from V and 0 bases from J, with 11 bases between. Germline CDR1 and CDR2: LNHDA and SQIVND (reference sequence). CDR3 amino acids: CASSPTGLNTEAFF. In nucleotides, the CDR3 is TGTGCCAGTAGCCCGACAGGTTTGAACACTGAAGCTTTCTTT.

The chain uses TRBV5-1 and TRBJ2-5; unclear D gene. CDR1 and CDR2 (germline): SGHRS, YFSETQ. The V and J ends lost 3 bases and 0 bases respectively, with 12 bases between them. The CDR3 loop spans 15 amino acids. DNA of the CDR3: TGCGCCAGCAGCTCGATGCTAGGCAACCAAGAGACCCAGTACTTC. Its protein product is CASSSMLGNQETQYF. Together with reference TRBV5-1 and TRBJ2-5, the CDR3 gives the full variable domain: KAGVTQTPRYLIKTRGQQVTLSCSPISGHRSVSWYQQTPGQGLQFLFEYFSETQRNKGNFPGRFSGRQFSNSRSEMNVSTLELGDSALYLCASSSMLGNQETQYFGPGTRLLVL.

This clonotype was detected only a few times. The V and J genes are TRBV7-9 and TRBJ2-4; TRBD1 matches 7 bases. V was pared by 5 bases and J by 9 bases, with 7 bases of the junction left unmatched. CDR1 and CDR2 from the germline V gene are SEHNR and FQNEAQ (reference sequence). The CDR3 totals 13 residues. CDR3 coding DNA: TGTGCCAGCAGCCCGGAACAGGGGACCATTCAGTACTTC. This encodes CASSPEQGTIQYF.

The chain joins TRBV20-1 to TRBJ2-4; 7 bases are shared with TRBD1. After removal of 4 bases from V and 4 bases from J, the junction contained 10 bases not matched to a gene. Germline-derived CDR1 and CDR2 are DFQATT and SNEGSKA (reference sequence). CDR3 length: 15 residues. The DNA of the CDR3 is TGCAGTGCTATCCGGACAGGACGGGGTAAAAACATTCAGTACTTC. Protein sequence: CSAIRTGRGKNIQYF.

This clonotype was found a few times. This sequence joins TRBV4-1 and TRBJ2-7, with D perhaps assigned TRBD1 or TRBD2 (5 bases each). There are 14 residues in the CDR3. V was cut by 1 base and J by 3 bases, with 10 bases left in between. Germline CDR1 is MGHRA and CDR2 is YSYEKL. The CDR3 nucleotides read TGCGCCAGCAGCCAAGTAATGGGGGACTACGAGCAGTACTTC. Protein sequence: CASSQVMGDYEQYF.

V gene TRBV29-1 combines with J gene TRBJ1-1; 8 bases match TRBD1. The length of the CDR3 is 12 residues. Germline CDR1 reads SQVTM; CDR2 reads ANQGSEA. V gave up 7 bases and J gave up 3 bases; unmatched junction bases: 4. CDR3 sequence (DNA): TGCAGCGCTGGACAGGGTGACACTGAAGCTTTCTTT. Translation gives CSAGQGDTEAFF.

This chain connects TRBV5-1 to TRBJ1-4; D is unclear. V gave up 4 bases and J gave up 3 bases, with 10 bases separating them. CDR3 length: 14 amino acids. CDR1 is SGHRS and CDR2 is YFSETQ in the germline V gene. CDR3 loop: CASSPMRANEKLFF. The CDR3 DNA reads as TGCGCCAGCAGCCCTATGAGAGCTAATGAAAAACTGTTTTTT.

The V and J genes are TRBV4-3 and TRBJ1-1; D unresolved. The CDR3 covers 15 residues. CDR1 and CDR2 from the germline V gene are LGHNA and YSLEER. V was clipped by 0 bases and J by 1 base, with 9 bases between them. The CDR3 protein is CASSQDPRRNTEAFF. In DNA form, the CDR3 reads TGCGCCAGCAGCCAAGATCCCAGGAGGAACACTGAAGCTTTCTTT.

This chain links TRBV2 with TRBJ2-7; 14 bases match TRBD2. With V trimmed by 8 bases and J by 4 bases, 16 bases remained unmatched. This CDR3 comprises 18 residues. Germline CDR1 reads SNHLY; CDR2 reads FYNNEI. CDR3 protein: CASAGDAGLAGVRYEQYF. In DNA form, the CDR3 reads TGTGCCAGCGCCGGGGATGCGGGACTAGCGGGAGTTCGGTACGAGCAGTACTTC.

This clonotype has a handful of counts. The rearrangement links TRBV4-2 to TRBJ2-7; D could derive from TRBD1 or TRBD2 (5 bases each). The CDR3 is 14 residues long. V was pared by 1 base and J by 6 bases, with 13 bases between. Germline assignment: CDR1 LGHNA and CDR2 YNFKEQ. The CDR3 reads CASSQGQGEGEQYF. DNA of the CDR3: TGTGCCAGCAGCCAAGGGCAGGGAGAAGGCGAGCAGTACTTC.

This clonotype was detected a few times. The chain recombines TRBV6-2 or TRBV6-3 with TRBJ2-1, with 9 bases fitting TRBD1. This CDR3 has 17 amino acids. Looked up from germline, CDR1 is MNHEY and CDR2 is SVGEGT. V dropped 5 bases and J dropped 8; count of bases not matched to a gene: 16. The CDR3 DNA reads as TGTGCCAGCAGTCGAGGGGTCCCGGGACAGGGTTCTTATGAGCAGTTCTTC. Translating it yields CASSRGVPGQGSYEQFF.

The chain combines TRBV5-1 with TRBJ2-2; 14 bases map to TRBD2. This CDR3 comprises 17 residues. Germline V lookup: CDR1 SGHRS, CDR2 YFSETQ. The trim removed 3 bases at V and 6 bases at J, leaving 7 bases unmatched. CDR3 nucleotide sequence: TGCGCCAGCAGCTACGGGACTAGCGGGAGAGGATCCGGGGAGCTGTTTTTT. Its protein product is CASSYGTSGRGSGELFF.